Sequencing of this TCR beta chain was carried out in a study of lymphopenia after photon versus proton radiotherapy. Germline CDR1 reads LNHDA; CDR2 reads SQIVND (reference sequence). The CDR3 spans 15 residues. Trimming cost V 1 base and J 0 bases, with 10 bases left between them. The protocol was immunoSEQ multiplex PCR, while the TCRdb copy is restricted to in-frame clones and leaves out a portion. Of 50,000 to 70,000 clones detected, about 85% appear once; the ten largest clones hold 9.5% to 15%. Regarding the study as a whole: After lymphocyte nadir, photon-treated repertoires showed oligoclonal expansion, especially CD8+ Temra.

Comments on this clone: The target antigen is unknown.

The chain uses TRBV19 and TRBJ2-7; no clear D. Material: peripheral blood, obtained from a patient treated with proton-based radiotherapy. This TCR came from an elderly man with esophageal cancer. The DNA for the CDR3 is TGTGCCAGTAGTATAGGTGCCTCCGACTCCTACGAGCAGTACTTC. It yields the protein CASSIGASDSYEQYF.